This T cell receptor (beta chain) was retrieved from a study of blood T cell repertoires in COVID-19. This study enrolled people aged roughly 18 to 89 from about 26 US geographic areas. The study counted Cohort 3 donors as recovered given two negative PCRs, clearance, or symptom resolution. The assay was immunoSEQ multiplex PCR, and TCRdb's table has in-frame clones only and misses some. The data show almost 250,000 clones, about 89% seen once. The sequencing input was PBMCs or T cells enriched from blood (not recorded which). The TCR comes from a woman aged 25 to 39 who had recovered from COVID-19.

In DNA, the CDR3 is TGCAGCGTTGAAATTTTGGGCAATGGCTACACCTTC. It encodes CSVEILGNGYTF. The chain combines TRBV29-1 with TRBJ1-2; D unresolved. The germline V gene encodes CDR1 SQVTM and CDR2 ANQGSEA. The CDR3 extends over 12 amino acids. Trimming shortened V by 2 bases and J by 6 bases, and 10 bases separated the two germline ends.